This entry lists 26 T cell receptor beta chains sequenced from one sample in a study of T cell changes during pregnancy in multiple sclerosis. Sequencing used immunoSEQ multiplex PCR; TCRdb keeps in-frame clones, though not all of them. The sample lists about 21,000 clones; over 75% were seen once. The source was CD8+ T cells from peripheral blood mononuclear cells, collected after pregnancy. These receptors came from a female donor in good health, enrolled as a control in a pregnancy study.

The genes are TRBV9 and TRBJ2-3; the match to TRBD2 covers 10 bases. The CDR3 loop spans 18 amino acids. The V gene's germline CDR1 is SGDLS and CDR2 YYNGEE. V was pared by 2 bases and J by 2 bases, with 11 bases of the junction left unmatched. As DNA, the CDR3 is TGTGCCAGCAGCGTTCCGGGTCCCAGCGGGGGGGACACAGATACGCAGTATTTT. Amino acids: CASSVPGPSGGDTDTQYF.

The V call is TRBV10-3, the J call TRBJ1-3, with D tentatively TRBD1 (6 bases). Trimming shortened V by 3 bases and J by 4 bases, and 13 bases separated the two germline ends. CDR1 is ENHRY, CDR2 SYGVKD, per germline. The CDR3 covers 15 residues. CDR3 sequence (DNA): TGTGCCATCAGTGAAGGGCAGGGGACAGGAAACACCATATATTTT. It codes for CAISEGQGTGNTIYF.

This chain joins TRBV5-4 and TRBJ2-7; TRBD2 aligns across 10 bases. Losses at the gene ends were 4 bases for V and 1 base for J; bases not matched to a gene: 5. CDR3 size: 15 residues. Per germline, CDR1 SGHNT and CDR2 YYREEE (reference sequence). CDR3 nucleotides: TGTGCCAGCAGCGACTTAGCGGGGGGATCCTACGAGCAGTACTTC. This translates into CASSDLAGGSYEQYF.

The chain uses TRBV19 and TRBJ1-5; D is possibly TRBD1 (5 bases). The CDR3 is 16 residues long. The V and J ends lost 4 bases and 1 base respectively, with 14 bases between them. CDR1 and CDR2 (germline): LNHDA, SQIVND (reference sequence). CDR3 bases: TGTGCCAGTAGTACTGCACCCCGGACAAGCAATCAGCCCCAGCATTTT. This codes for CASSTAPRTSNQPQHF.

This rearrangement joins TRBV10-3 to TRBJ1-4; no clear D. The V end was cut by 6 bases, the J end by 6 bases, with 11 bases between. The CDR3 runs to 13 residues. Germline V gene data show CDR1 as ENHRY and CDR2 as SYGVKD. The CDR3 sequence is CAIRNPGDEKLFF. The CDR3, as DNA: TGTGCCATCAGGAACCCGGGTGATGAAAAACTGTTTTTT.

V gene TRBV10-3 combines with J gene TRBJ2-3; 11 bases line up with TRBD2. Germline-derived CDR1 and CDR2 are ENHRY and SYGVKD. The CDR3 length is 19 residues. V trimming: 0 bases; J trimming: 4 bases; junction bases outside the gene matches: 12. This chain's CDR3 is CAISESEASSGGQADTQYF. CDR3 in DNA: TGTGCCATCAGTGAGTCGGAGGCGTCTAGCGGGGGGCAAGCAGATACGCAGTATTTT.

The chain combines TRBV28 with TRBJ2-1; D perhaps matches TRBD1 (5 bases). Per the germline V gene, CDR1 is MDHEN and CDR2 is SYDVKM. V lost 9 bases to trimming and J lost 6 bases, with 15 bases between them. The CDR3 covers 13 residues. In DNA form, the CDR3 reads TGTGCCAGTAGCTTTGGGGCCACCAATGAGCAGTTCTTC. It is translated as CASSFGATNEQFF.

A single count supports this clone. This chain joins TRBV29-1 and TRBJ2-3; D is uncertain. CDR3 length equals 15 residues. Germline CDR1 SQVTM, CDR2 ANQGSEA. V lost 1 base and J lost 4, with 15 bases in between. The CDR3 loop is CSVEGILESADTQYF. The CDR3 nucleotides read TGCAGCGTTGAAGGTATTCTGGAGTCGGCAGATACGCAGTATTTT.

This rearrangement joins TRBV5-5 to TRBJ1-3; TRBD1 might be the D (6 bases). This CDR3 spans 15 amino acids. V was shortened by 3 bases and J by 0 bases, with 10 bases between the two germline ends. CDR1 and CDR2 (germline): SGHKS, YYEKEE (reference sequence). This chain's CDR3 is CASSSTGNSGNTIYF. The CDR3 DNA reads TGTGCCAGCAGCTCTACAGGGAACTCTGGAAACACCATATATTTT.

This chain connects TRBV19 to TRBJ2-2; weak D call: TRBD2 (5 bases). Trimming pared 2 bases from V and 4 bases from J, leaving 11 bases between. The CDR3 totals 15 residues. Looked up from germline, CDR1 is LNHDA and CDR2 is SQIVND (reference sequence). The CDR3 DNA sequence: TGTGCCAGTAGTATAATCCCTAGCATCACCGGGGAGCTGTTTTTT. Translated, it gives CASSIIPSITGELFF. The full variable domain, rest sourced from reference TRBV19 and TRBJ2-2, is DGGITQSPKYLFRKEGQNVTLSCEQNLNHDAMYWYRQDPGQGLRLIYYSQIVNDFQKGDIAEGYSVSREKKESFPLTVTSAQKNPTAFYLCASSIIPSITGELFFGEGSRLTVL.

The chain couples TRBV6-5 to TRBJ1-2; tentatively, D is TRBD1 (6 bases). Deletions cut 7 bases from V and 6 bases from J, with 15 bases between. This CDR3 contains 13 residues. Germline-derived CDR1 and CDR2 are MNHEY and SVGAGI. The CDR3: CASTEAGAHGYTF. DNA for the CDR3: TGTGCCAGCACCGAGGCGGGGGCCCATGGCTACACCTTC.

The chain combines TRBV13 with TRBJ1-1; 7 nucleotides match TRBD1. CDR1 and CDR2 (germline): PRHDT, FYEKMQ (reference sequence). V was clipped by 10 bases and J by 4 bases; unmatched bases: 6. The CDR3 extends over 12 amino acids. The CDR3 here is CATDDRATEAFF. Written as DNA, the CDR3 is TGTGCCACCGACGACAGGGCCACTGAAGCTTTCTTT.

This clone was picked up one time. The genes are TRBV4-3 and TRBJ2-5; the D gene is possibly TRBD2 (6 bases). CDR1 LGHNA and CDR2 YSLEER come from the germline V gene. This CDR3 is 15 amino acids long. V was shortened by 0 bases and J by 5 bases, with 13 bases between the two germline ends. Here the CDR3 DNA reads TGCGCCAGCAGCCAAGAAGGGAGGCTAGCGGAGACCCAGTACTTC. Protein product: CASSQEGRLAETQYF.

V and J are TRBV5-8 and TRBJ2-7, with TRBD1 matching 9 bases. V lost 3 bases, J lost 5 bases, and 3 bases stayed unmatched. CDR1 and CDR2 from the germline V gene are SGHTS and YDEGEE. This CDR3 has 13 residues. The CDR3 reads CASSSGQGDEQYF. In nucleotides, the CDR3 is TGTGCCAGCAGCTCGGGACAGGGTGACGAGCAGTACTTC.

The chain recombines TRBV6-5 with TRBJ1-2; 8 nucleotides line up with TRBD1. V gave up 3 bases and J gave up 6 bases; unmatched junction bases: 9. Germline CDR1 MNHEY, CDR2 SVGAGI. The CDR3 runs 15 residues. The CDR3 protein is CASSYYMDREDGYTF. DNA of the CDR3: TGTGCCAGCAGTTATTATATGGACAGGGAGGATGGCTACACCTTC.

The chain joins TRBV10-3 to TRBJ1-5; unclear D gene. This CDR3 is 14 amino acids long. The V gene's germline CDR1 is ENHRY and CDR2 SYGVKD. Trimming removed 0 bases from V and 6 bases from J, with 9 bases in between. Here the CDR3 DNA reads TGTGCCATCAGTGAGTCAGGTCGGAGTCAGCCCCAGCATTTT. Translating it yields CAISESGRSQPQHF.

The V and J genes are TRBV18 and TRBJ2-3; 7 bases align to TRBD1. The CDR3 contains 16 residues. The trim removed 2 bases at V and 6 bases at J, leaving 11 bases unmatched. CDR1 and CDR2 from the germline V gene are KGHSH and LQKENI. CDR3 in amino acids: CASSPYEGAAGDTQYF. The DNA of the CDR3 is TGTGCCAGCTCACCATACGAGGGGGCCGCCGGGGATACGCAGTATTTT.

CDR3 protein: CASSASGEQFF. CDR3 DNA: TGTGCCAGCAGCGCCTCGGGGGAGCAGTTCTTC. The chain uses TRBV9 and TRBJ2-1; maybe TRBD2 (5 bases). CDR3 length: 11 amino acids. V dropped 3 bases and J dropped 10 bases, with 8 bases sitting between them. Germline V gene lookup returns CDR1 SGDLS and CDR2 YYNGEE. Using reference TRBV9 and TRBJ2-1 for the parts outside the CDR3, the full variable domain is DSGVTQTPKHLITATGQRVTLRCSPRSGDLSVYWYQQSLDQGLQFLIQYYNGEERAKGNILERFSAQQFPDLHSELNLSSLELGDSALYFCASSASGEQFFGPGTRLTVL.

This chain joins TRBV9 and TRBJ2-4; no clear D. The CDR3 contains 12 residues. V was shortened by 0 bases and J by 11 bases, with 9 bases between the two germline ends. The germline V gene encodes CDR1 SGDLS and CDR2 YYNGEE. The CDR3 DNA follows: TGTGCCAGCAGCGTAGAAGCAAGCGTTCAGTACTTC. Its protein is CASSVEASVQYF.

The J gene is TRBJ1-1, the V gene TRBV4-3; TRBD1 matches at 8 bases. Germline V lookup: CDR1 LGHNA, CDR2 YSLEER. CDR3 length: 15 amino acids. J gave up 4 bases and V 1 base, and 5 bases lay outside the gene matches. The CDR3 coding sequence is TGCGCCAGCAGCCAAGGGACAGGGATGGGCACTGAAGCTTTCTTT. It specifies CASSQGTGMGTEAFF.

The gene calls are TRBV4-1 and TRBJ1-5, with D unresolved. The CDR3 extends over 13 amino acids. Trimming stripped 1 base from V and 4 bases from J, with 5 bases between. Germline V lookup: CDR1 MGHRA, CDR2 YSYEKL. The CDR3 reads CASSQVENQPQHF. The CDR3 DNA reads as TGCGCCAGCAGCCAAGTCGAGAATCAGCCCCAGCATTTT.

J is TRBJ2-3 and V is TRBV9, with D maybe TRBD2 (6 bases). Germline V gives CDR1 SGDLS, CDR2 YYNGEE. Trimming shortened V by 0 bases and J by 4 bases, and 12 bases separated the two germline ends. The CDR3 extends over 15 amino acids. CDR3 amino acids: CASSVAVGEADTQYF. The DNA for the CDR3 is TGTGCCAGCAGCGTAGCGGTCGGGGAGGCAGATACGCAGTATTTT.

V gene TRBV7-9 combines with J gene TRBJ2-7; TRBD2 matches at 7 bases. J was trimmed by 0 bases and V by 5 bases; bases with no gene match: 10. Germline V lookup: CDR1 SEHNR, CDR2 FQNEAQ (reference sequence). The CDR3 spans 16 residues. The DNA of the CDR3 is TGTGCCAGCAGCCCCAAGGGCGGGGGAATCTCCTACGAGCAGTACTTC. This translates into CASSPKGGGISYEQYF. The full variable domain, its missing parts supplied by reference TRBV7-9 and TRBJ2-7, is DTGVSQNPRHKITKRGQNVTFRCDPISEHNRLYWYRQTLGQGPEFLTYFQNEAQLEKSRLLSDRFSAERPKGSFSTLEIQRTEQGDSAMYLCASSPKGGGISYEQYFGPGTRLTVT.

This CDR3 reads CASSLFPSTDTQYF. Here the CDR3 DNA reads TGTGCCAGCAGTTTATTTCCTAGCACAGATACGCAGTATTTT. V is TRBV27 and J is TRBJ2-3, with no clear D. The CDR3 consists of 14 residues. Trimming stripped 1 base from V and 0 bases from J, with 5 bases between. Germline assignment: CDR1 MNHEY and CDR2 SMNVEV (reference sequence).

V gene TRBV5-5 combines with J gene TRBJ2-7, with a possible D match to TRBD2 (6 bases). Germline lookup yields CDR1 SGHKS and CDR2 YYEKEE (reference sequence). Trimming took 0 bases from V and 2 from J, leaving 12 bases between them. The CDR3 covers 15 residues. The chain's CDR3 is CASSLEWSGAYEQYF. The CDR3 DNA reads TGTGCCAGCAGCTTGGAATGGTCGGGGGCCTACGAGCAGTACTTC.

The chain joins TRBV30 to TRBJ1-1, with a weak D call TRBD1 (6 bases). This CDR3 has 14 amino acids. Trimming pared 3 bases from V and 2 bases from J, leaving 13 bases between. The germline CDR1 and CDR2 sequences are GTSNPN and SVGIG (reference sequence). Here the CDR3 DNA reads TGTGCCTGGAGCTGGGACATCCTTAACACTGAAGCTTTCTTT. Its translation: CAWSWDILNTEAFF.